The entry below gives a single T cell receptor (beta chain) sequence along with its context. Its cognate antigen is unknown. PCR amplification relied on 60 Vbeta primers (plus 13 Jbeta primers). This table comes from immunoSEQ multiplex PCR, and its TCRdb copy is limited to in-frame clones, with some not included. The repertoire consists of 85,000 to 110,000 clones, with around three quarters occurring once and the leading ten covering 10%. The record originates from a study of cytomegalovirus exposure and HLA in healthy donors. Study results and caveats: A later analysis associated roughly 15,000 TCR beta sequences with HLA alleles at a 0.05 false discovery rate. Cytomegalovirus-associated status was assigned to around 160 TCR beta chains.

Trimming took 3 bases from V and 5 from J, leaving 11 bases between them. The CDR3 has 13 amino acids. Germline CDR1 is MNHEY and CDR2 is SMNVEV (reference sequence). The sample consisted of PBMCs. The source of this sequence is a woman aged 18 to 35 in good health and CMV-seropositive. The chain joins TRBV27 to TRBJ2-7; no definite D call. The CDR3 coding sequence is TGTGCCAGCAGTTTTAGCCCCCGAAACGAGCAGTACTTC. Amino acids: CASSFSPRNEQYF.